The 8 T cell receptor beta chains listed next were all sequenced from one sample in a study of blood T cell repertoires in COVID-19. Generated by immunoSEQ multiplex PCR, the TCRdb table keeps only in-frame clones and is missing some. The data contain approximately 280,000 clones, around 90% of them singletons. What was sequenced was PBMCs or T cells enriched from blood (not recorded which). Every receptor here comes from a woman under 30 with acute COVID-19.

This rearrangement joins TRBV30 to TRBJ1-6, with 8 bases identical to TRBD1. Germline CDR1 GTSNPN, CDR2 SVGIG (reference sequence). CDR3 length: 13 amino acids. The ends lost 5 bases at V and 7 bases at J; junction bases unmatched: 4. The CDR3 coding sequence is TGTGCCTGGGGACAGGGAGGGAATTCACCCCTCCACTTT. Amino acid sequence: CAWGQGGNSPLHF. Filled out from reference TRBV30 and TRBJ1-6, the complete variable domain reads SQTIHQWPATLVQPVGSPLSLECTVEGTSNPNLYWYRQAAGRGLQLLFYSVGIGQISSEVPQNLSASRPQDRQFILSSKKLLLSDSGFYLCAWGQGGNSPLHFGNGTRLTVT.

The chain is built from TRBV28 and TRBJ1-2; 11 bases are shared with TRBD1. CDR1 is MDHEN and CDR2 is SYDVKM in the germline V gene. The junction had 10 bases not matched to a gene; V was cut back by 7 bases and J by 9 bases. This CDR3 has 14 residues. The chain's CDR3 is CASTWTGGDSSYTF. The CDR3 coding sequence is TGTGCCAGCACCTGGACAGGGGGCGATTCTAGCTACACCTTC.

This chain joins TRBV7-3 and TRBJ1-1; the D gene is possibly TRBD1 (5 bases). The CDR3 consists of 15 residues. In germline, CDR1 is SGHTA, CDR2 FQGTGA. V lost 1 base and J lost 1, with 10 bases in between. In nucleotides, the CDR3 is TGTGCCAGCAGCTTAAATGCGGGGGGGAACACTGAAGCTTTCTTT. Protein: CASSLNAGGNTEAFF. Complete variable domain (other parts from reference TRBV7-3 and TRBJ1-1): GAGVSQTPSNKVTEKGKYVELRCDPISGHTALYWYRQSLGQGPEFLIYFQGTGAADDSGLPNDRFFAVRPEGSVSTLKIQRTERGDSAVYLCASSLNAGGNTEAFFGQGTRLTVV.

The chain carries TRBV19 and TRBJ2-1; 8 nucleotides agree with TRBD2. V gave up 9 bases and J gave up 7 bases; unmatched junction bases: 14. CDR3 size: 15 residues. Germline CDR1 is LNHDA and CDR2 is SQIVND (reference sequence). In DNA, the CDR3 is TGTGCCAGCCGTTCCAGCGGGGGACGGGGAAATGAGCAGTTCTTC. It is translated as CASRSSGGRGNEQFF. The full variable domain, in which reference TRBV19 and TRBJ2-1 provide the parts outside the CDR3, is DGGITQSPKYLFRKEGQNVTLSCEQNLNHDAMYWYRQDPGQGLRLIYYSQIVNDFQKGDIAEGYSVSREKKESFPLTVTSAQKNPTAFYLCASRSSGGRGNEQFFGPGTRLTVL.

The chain carries TRBV7-2 and TRBJ2-3; 8 nucleotides agree with TRBD2. Germline trimming cut 5 bases from V and 8 bases from J; bases unmatched to any gene: 9. This CDR3 contains 14 residues. Germline assignment: CDR1 SGHTA and CDR2 FQGNSA. The CDR3 DNA sequence: TGTGCCAGCAGCCCCCCCAACGGGAGGGTTACGCAGTATTTT. As protein: CASSPPNGRVTQYF.

The chain uses TRBV24-1 and TRBJ2-2, with D perhaps matching TRBD1 (6 bases). The CDR3 runs 13 residues. The V and J ends lost 7 bases and 4 bases respectively, with 9 bases between them. CDR1 is KGHDR, CDR2 SFDVKD, per germline. CDR3 sequence reads: CATSRQVTGELFF. DNA of the CDR3: TGTGCCACCAGCCGACAGGTCACCGGGGAGCTGTTTTTT.

This chain joins TRBV27 and TRBJ2-2; 16 bases line up with TRBD2. Trimming at V came to 2 bases and at J to 8 bases, leaving 5 bases not matched to a gene. Germline loops: CDR1 MNHEY, CDR2 SMNVEV (reference sequence). The CDR3 covers 17 residues. In DNA form, the CDR3 reads TGTGCCAGCAGTTTACCGGGACTAGCGGGAGGGCCTGGGGAGCTGTTTTTT. Encoded protein: CASSLPGLAGGPGELFF.

The chain combines TRBV4-3 with TRBJ1-5, with TRBD1 identical over 7 bases. The germline CDR1 and CDR2 sequences are LGHNA and YSLEER. With 1 base clipped from V and 4 bases from J, the junction kept 1 base outside the gene matches. This CDR3 is built from 14 residues. The CDR3 DNA follows: TGCGCCAGCAGCCAAGGGACAGGAAATCAGCCCCAGCATTTT. Its translation is CASSQGTGNQPQHF.